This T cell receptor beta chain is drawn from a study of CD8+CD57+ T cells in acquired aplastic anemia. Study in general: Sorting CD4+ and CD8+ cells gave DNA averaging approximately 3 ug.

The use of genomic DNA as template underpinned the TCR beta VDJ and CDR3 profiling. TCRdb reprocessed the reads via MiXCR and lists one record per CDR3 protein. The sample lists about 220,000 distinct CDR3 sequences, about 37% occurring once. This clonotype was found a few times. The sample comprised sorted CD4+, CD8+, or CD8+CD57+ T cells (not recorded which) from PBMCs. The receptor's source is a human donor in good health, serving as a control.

As DNA, the CDR3 is TGCAGTGTTTTGTCGGCGGGGGCGGTAAGGTCCTACGAGCAGTACTTC. Protein product: CSVLSAGAVRSYEQYF. The chain links TRBV20-1 to TRBJ2-7; D perhaps matches TRBD2 (7 bases). Germline V gene sequence: CDR1 DFQATT, CDR2 SNEGSKA (reference sequence). The CDR3 length is 16 residues. The germline V and J ends were trimmed by 7 bases and 1 base, with 23 bases remaining between them.